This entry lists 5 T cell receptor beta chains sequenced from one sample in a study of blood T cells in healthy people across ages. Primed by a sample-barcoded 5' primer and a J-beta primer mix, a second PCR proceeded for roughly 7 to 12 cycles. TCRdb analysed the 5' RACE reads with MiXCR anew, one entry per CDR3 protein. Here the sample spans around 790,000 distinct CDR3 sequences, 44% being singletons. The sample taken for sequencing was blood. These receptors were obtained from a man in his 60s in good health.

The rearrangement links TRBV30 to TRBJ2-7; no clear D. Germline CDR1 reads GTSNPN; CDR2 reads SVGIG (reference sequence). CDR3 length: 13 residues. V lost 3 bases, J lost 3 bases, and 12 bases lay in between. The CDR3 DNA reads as TGTGCCTGGAGAAACGCGGCTAGCTACGAGCAGTACTTC. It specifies CAWRNAASYEQYF.

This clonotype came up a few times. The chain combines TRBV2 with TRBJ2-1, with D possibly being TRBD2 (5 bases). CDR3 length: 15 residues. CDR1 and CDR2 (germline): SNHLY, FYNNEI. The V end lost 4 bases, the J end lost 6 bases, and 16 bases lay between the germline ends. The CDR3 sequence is CASSVPGLSGNEQFF. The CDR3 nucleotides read TGTGCCAGCAGTGTACCGGGATTGAGTGGCAATGAGCAGTTCTTC.

The CDR3 nucleotides read TGTGCCAGCAGTCGGGATAATATTGAAGCTTTCTTT. Translated, it gives CASSRDNIEAFF. The V gene is TRBV7-9, the J gene TRBJ1-1; D not certain. V lost 6 bases to trimming and J lost 7 bases, with 12 bases between them. Germline values: CDR1 SEHNR, CDR2 FQNEAQ (reference sequence). CDR3 length: 12 amino acids.

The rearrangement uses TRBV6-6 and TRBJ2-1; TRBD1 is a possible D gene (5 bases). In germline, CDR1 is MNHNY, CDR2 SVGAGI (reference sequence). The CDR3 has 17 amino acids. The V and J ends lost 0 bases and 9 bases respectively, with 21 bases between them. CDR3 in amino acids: CASSYSLGWSVRVEQFF. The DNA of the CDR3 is TGTGCCAGCAGTTACTCGTTGGGTTGGTCGGTCAGGGTTGAGCAGTTCTTC.

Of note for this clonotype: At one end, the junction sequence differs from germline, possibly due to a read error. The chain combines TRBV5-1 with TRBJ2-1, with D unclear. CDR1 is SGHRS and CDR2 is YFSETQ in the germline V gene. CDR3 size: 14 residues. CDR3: CASTDQSSYSEQFF. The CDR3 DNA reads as TGCGCCAGCACCGATCAAAGCTCCTACAGTGAGCAGTTCTTC.